One and the same sample provided the 21 T cell receptor beta chains below, sequenced in a study of CD8+ T cells in alopecia areata (dated by TCRdb to 2016 to 2018). Explained via the paper, the time point label denotes: less than five weeks on oral tofacitinib. In light of the paper, this sample's treatment or condition label describes: oral pan-JAK inhibitor, 5-10 mg twice daily. Libraries came from the immunoSEQ multiplex PCR assay. RNA was extracted from all samples and reverse transcribed into cDNA, which served as template for TCR sequencing. In TCRdb, the immuneACCESS table is reduced to in-frame sequences with V and J assigned. These tables do not hold every clone; where another copy was compared, an unresolved V gene accounts for under half, and the others remain unexplained. Present in this sample are roughly 140,000 clones, 75% to 85% of which were seen just once. Just under 25% of the sample comes from the top ten.

The material sequenced was CD8+ T cells sorted from blood, taken at week 4, from a patient treated with tofacitinib. These receptors came from a human donor with alopecia areata.

The chain recombines TRBV27 with TRBJ2-7, with 9 bases aligning to TRBD1. The CDR3 extends over 14 amino acids. Germline CDR1 and CDR2: MNHEY and SMNVEV (reference sequence). Unmatched junction bases numbered 4, after V lost 2 bases and J lost 5 bases. CDR3 bases: TGTGCCAGCAGTTTAAGAGGACAGGGGAACGAGCAGTACTTC. Amino acid sequence: CASSLRGQGNEQYF.

V usage is TRBV30 and J usage is TRBJ2-1, with TRBD1 matching over 7 bases. CDR1 GTSNPN and CDR2 SVGIG come from the germline V gene (reference sequence). J gave up 3 bases and V 5 bases, and 4 bases lay outside the gene matches. The CDR3 contains 13 residues. The CDR3 coding sequence is TGTGCCTGGGCAGGGGGTTTCTACAATGAGCAGTTCTTC. Translation: CAWAGGFYNEQFF.

V and J are TRBV4-1 and TRBJ2-7, with D unresolved. The CDR3 runs to 14 residues. The germline gives CDR1 MGHRA, CDR2 YSYEKL. The V gene lost 4 bases and the J gene lost 2 bases, with 12 bases spanning the gap. CDR3 sequence reads: CASSPNNPAYEQYF. The CDR3 DNA reads as TGCGCCAGCAGCCCCAACAACCCTGCCTACGAGCAGTACTTC.

CDR3: CASSTGQENTEAFF. The CDR3 coding sequence is TGCGCCAGCAGCACGGGACAGGAGAACACTGAAGCTTTCTTT. The chain links TRBV4-1 to TRBJ1-1, with 8 nucleotides matching TRBD1. The CDR3 loop spans 14 amino acids. The V gene end was trimmed by 5 bases and the J gene end by 1 base; junction bases not matched to a gene: 3. From germline, CDR1 is MGHRA and CDR2 YSYEKL.

This clone was seen once. V usage is TRBV7-2 and J usage is TRBJ2-3; D may be TRBD1 (6 bases). Germline V gives CDR1 SGHTA, CDR2 FQGNSA. The length of the CDR3 is 15 residues. V was clipped by 5 bases and J by 4 bases, with 16 bases between them. DNA for the CDR3: TGTGCCAGCAGCCCACAGGGTTCGGTCGCAGATACGCAGTATTTT. Translated, it gives CASSPQGSVADTQYF.

CDR3 nucleotides: TGTGCCAGCAGCGACGGACAGGATATTCTAACCCAGTACTTC. This codes for CASSDGQDILTQYF. The chain carries TRBV5-4 and TRBJ2-5; TRBD1 matches at 7 bases. Germline values: CDR1 SGHNT, CDR2 YYREEE (reference sequence). J was trimmed by 8 bases and V by 4 bases; bases with no gene match: 11. CDR3 size: 14 residues.

The chain carries TRBV7-2 and TRBJ2-7; TRBD1 matches at 8 bases. V was clipped by 5 bases and J by 5 bases; unmatched bases: 8. Germline values: CDR1 SGHTA, CDR2 FQGNSA. The CDR3 totals 14 residues. The CDR3 sequence: CASSDRTGYDEQYF. Written as DNA, the CDR3 is TGTGCCAGCAGCGATCGGACAGGGTACGACGAGCAGTACTTC.

This clone was found a few times. The chain links TRBV29-1 to TRBJ2-3, with TRBD2 matching 7 bases. The CDR3 consists of 14 residues. V lost 2 bases and J lost 2; bases outside the gene matches: 4. CDR1 SQVTM and CDR2 ANQGSEA come from the germline V gene. Written as DNA, the CDR3 is TGCAGCGTTGAATTGCGGGGGACCACAGATACGCAGTATTTT. Encoded protein: CSVELRGTTDTQYF.

The chain carries TRBV12-5 and TRBJ2-7; either TRBD1 or TRBD2 may supply D (6 bases each). Germline V gene data show CDR1 as LGHNT and CDR2 as FRNRAP. Trimming removed 5 bases at V and 0 bases at J, with 17 bases between. The CDR3 extends over 16 amino acids. The DNA for the CDR3 is TGTGCTAGTGGTCCTGTGGCGGGACAAAGCTCCTACGAGCAGTACTTC. Translated: CASGPVAGQSSYEQYF. Drawing the rest from reference TRBV12-5 and TRBJ2-7, the complete variable domain is DARVTQTPRHKVTEMGQEVTMRCQPILGHNTVFWYRQTMMQGLELLAYFRNRAPLDDSGMPKDRFSAEMPDATLATLKIQPSEPRDSAVYFCASGPVAGQSSYEQYFGPGTRLTVT.

The chain links TRBV15 to TRBJ2-6; D uncertain. The CDR3 totals 17 residues. The germline CDR1 and CDR2 sequences are LNHNV and YYDKDF (reference sequence). The ends were cut back, 0 bases at V and 1 base at J, with 10 bases in the middle. CDR3 bases: TGTGCCACCAGCAGAGAACGGACCCGATCTGGGGCCAACGTCCTGACTTTC. This codes for CATSRERTRSGANVLTF.

V and J are TRBV30 and TRBJ1-1; 7 positions match TRBD1. Trimming removed 0 bases from V and 5 bases from J; junction bases left unmatched: 6. The CDR3 has 14 residues. Per germline, CDR1 GTSNPN and CDR2 SVGIG (reference sequence). In DNA, the CDR3 is TGTGCCTGGAGTGTCGGCAGGGGGGGAACTGAAGCTTTCTTT. It specifies CAWSVGRGGTEAFF.

The chain carries TRBV7-2 and TRBJ2-3; 7 positions agree with TRBD2. The CDR3 runs 14 residues. The junction had 1 base not matched to a gene; V was cut back by 1 base and J by 3 bases. Germline assignment: CDR1 SGHTA and CDR2 FQGNSA. The CDR3, as DNA: TGTGCCAGCAGCTTAGAGGGAGGGACAGATACGCAGTATTTT. It translates to CASSLEGGTDTQYF.

Notes on this clone: Additional DNA sequences in this sample encode the identical CDR3. The chain uses TRBV7-2 and TRBJ2-7, with no clear D. V was pared by 3 bases and J by 2 bases, with 5 bases between. Per germline, CDR1 SGHTA and CDR2 FQGNSA. The CDR3 has 12 residues. CDR3 amino acids: CASSFGAYEQYF. Written as DNA, the CDR3 is TGTGCCAGCAGCTTCGGAGCCTACGAGCAGTACTTC.

The rearrangement uses TRBV30 and TRBJ1-5; 9 nucleotides match TRBD1. CDR3 length equals 13 residues. Germline trimming cut 5 bases from V and 6 bases from J; bases unmatched to any gene: 5. The germline CDR1 and CDR2 sequences are GTSNPN and SVGIG (reference sequence). DNA of the CDR3: TGTGCCTGGGGACAGGGGCGGGGTCAGCCCCAGCATTTT. It yields the protein CAWGQGRGQPQHF.

Only a few counts were recorded for this clone. The chain recombines TRBV7-9 with TRBJ1-5; no clear D. V shed 2 bases and J shed 5 bases, with 4 bases lying between them. The CDR3 is 12 amino acids. Per germline, CDR1 SEHNR and CDR2 FQNEAQ (reference sequence). DNA for the CDR3: TGTGCCAGCAGCTTATACGATCAGCCCCAGCATTTT. Translation: CASSLYDQPQHF.

The rearrangement uses TRBV29-1 and TRBJ2-3; D is uncertain. CDR3 size: 16 residues. CDR1 is SQVTM and CDR2 is ANQGSEA in the germline V gene. CDR3 sequence: CGSSSGTGVGTDTQYF. CDR3 coding DNA: TGCGGATCTTCTTCCGGAACCGGCGTTGGCACAGATACGCAGTATTTT.

Remarks on this clone: Because it lacks the conserved phenylalanine or tryptophan at the end, this CDR3 is likely a read error. The chain couples TRBV29-1 to TRBJ1-1; TRBD1 might be the D (5 bases). Deletions cut 2 bases from V and 7 bases from J, with 14 bases between. CDR3 length: 13 amino acids. Germline lookup yields CDR1 SQVTM and CDR2 ANQGSEA. Written as DNA, the CDR3 is TGCAGCGTTGAATTCCCAGGGTTCTTTGAAGCTTTCTCT. Translating gives CSVEFPGFFEAFS.

The chain employs TRBV4-1 and TRBJ2-1; 13 bases map to TRBD2. CDR3 length equals 16 residues. The junction had 2 bases not matched to a gene; V was cut back by 3 bases and J by 3 bases. Per the germline V gene, CDR1 is MGHRA and CDR2 is YSYEKL. The CDR3 reads CASSHRLAGGYNEQFF. CDR3 in DNA: TGCGCCAGCAGCCACAGACTAGCGGGGGGCTACAATGAGCAGTTCTTC.

This clone was counted only a few times. V usage is TRBV7-9 and J usage is TRBJ2-7; TRBD1 agrees at 9 bases. Germline-derived CDR1 and CDR2 are SEHNR and FQNEAQ (reference sequence). V shed 5 bases, J shed 4 bases, and the junction held 18 bases outside the gene matches. The CDR3 is made up of 18 amino acids. This CDR3 reads CASSPRDHSRDRAYEQYF. CDR3 bases: TGTGCCAGCAGCCCCAGGGATCACAGCCGGGACAGGGCGTACGAGCAGTACTTC.

V usage is TRBV13 and J usage is TRBJ2-5; TRBD2 agrees at 13 bases. Germline values: CDR1 PRHDT, CDR2 FYEKMQ (reference sequence). Trimming at V came to 0 bases and at J to 0 bases, leaving 1 base not matched to a gene. The length of the CDR3 is 17 residues. CDR3 amino acids: CASSLGLAGGYQETQYF. The CDR3 nucleotides are TGTGCCAGCAGCTTAGGACTAGCGGGGGGGTACCAAGAGACCCAGTACTTC. Full variable domain (outside the CDR3, taken from reference TRBV13 and TRBJ2-5): AAGVIQSPRHLIKEKRETATLKCYPIPRHDTVYWYQQGPGQDPQFLISFYEKMQSDKGSIPDRFSAQQFSDYHSELNMSSLELGDSALYFCASSLGLAGGYQETQYFGPGTRLLVL.

V usage is TRBV5-6 and J usage is TRBJ1-1; D gene unclear. Trimming left V 3 bases short and J 5 bases short, with 20 bases between. Germline assignment: CDR1 SGHDT and CDR2 YYEEEE. This CDR3 has 16 amino acids. For the CDR3, the DNA is TGTGCCAGCAGCTCTGTGAATGAGGGTTTAGGTACTGAAGCTTTCTTT. Residues: CASSSVNEGLGTEAFF.